These T cell receptor beta chains were read from a single sample in a study of blood T cell repertoires in COVID-19. TCRdb's table, derived via immunoSEQ multiplex PCR, lists solely in-frame clones and lacks some. The sample lists around 100,000 clones, about 80% occurring once. Sequencing was performed on peripheral blood. These receptors were obtained from a human donor in a cohort sampled during active COVID-19. The CDR3 runs from the conserved cysteine through the conserved F or W. D genes are given only for firm matches. Only part of the rows carry a size: once, few, many, or a class if the clone is expanded.

cdr3_nt	cdr3_aa	cdr3_length	d_call	v_call	clone_size	j_call
TGTGCCAGCAGCTTAGGTATGAGTGACTATGAGCAGTTCTTC	CASSLGMSDYEQFF	14	NA	TRBV7-2	NA	TRBJ2-1
TGCGCCAGCAGCCGTTTTACCGGACAATCTGAAGCTTTCTTT	CASSRFTGQSEAFF	14	NA	TRBV5-1	NA	TRBJ1-1
TGCGCCAGCAGCTTGAGTAGCGGGGGGATAGTGGATACGCAGTATTTT	CASSLSSGGIVDTQYF	16	TRBD2	TRBV5-1	NA	TRBJ2-3
TGTGCCAGCAGCTTGTCGGGCGGGGGTACCGGGGAGCTGTTTTTT	CASSLSGGGTGELFF	15	TRBD2	TRBV5-4	NA	TRBJ2-2
TGCGCCAGCAGCTGGGGGGACAGGAACACTGAAGCTTTCTTT	CASSWGDRNTEAFF	14	TRBD1	TRBV5-1	NA	TRBJ1-1
TGTGCCAGCAGTGCGGGACTAGCGGGGGCCCGCACAGATACGCAGTATTTT	CASSAGLAGARTDTQYF	17	TRBD2	TRBV2	NA	TRBJ2-3
TGTGCCAGCAGGGCGGAGTACAGGGTTTCACCCCTCCACTTT	CASRAEYRVSPLHF	14	NA	TRBV28	NA	TRBJ1-6
TGCGCCACAACGCGGGGCCACTCTGGGGCCAACGTCCTGACTTTC	CATTRGHSGANVLTF	15	NA	TRBV10-2	NA	TRBJ2-6
TGTGTACTAGCGGGGGGTAACACCGGGGAGCTGTTTTTT	CVLAGGNTGELFF	13	TRBD2	TRBV30	NA	TRBJ2-2
TGTGCCAGCAGCCGAGGGGGTAACACTGAAGCTTTCTTT	CASSRGGNTEAFF	13	NA	TRBV6-5	NA	TRBJ1-1
TGTGCCAGCAGCTTAGATCCCGGGATGAACACTGAAGCTTTCTTT	CASSLDPGMNTEAFF	15	NA	TRBV7-2	NA	TRBJ1-1
TGTGCCAGTAGTCCCATTACGGGGAGAATCGGCAATCAGCCCCAGCATTTT	CASSPITGRIGNQPQHF	17	NA	TRBV19	once	TRBJ1-5
TGTGCCAGCAGTGTAGGGGCCGTCACAGATACGCAGTATTTT	CASSVGAVTDTQYF	14	NA	TRBV2	NA	TRBJ2-3
TGTGCCAGCTCTCGGGACACGGGTCGGTACGAGCAGTACTTC	CASSRDTGRYEQYF	14	NA	TRBV18	NA	TRBJ2-7
TGTGCCAGCTCACCCCCGGGACAGGGGAATTATGGCTACACCTTC	CASSPPGQGNYGYTF	15	TRBD1	TRBV18	NA	TRBJ1-2
TGCGCCAGCAGCTTGGCGACTAGCACCGGGGAGCTGTTTTTT	CASSLATSTGELFF	14	NA	TRBV5-1	NA	TRBJ2-2
TGTGCCAGCAGCTTAACTGGGGGGAGCTCCTACAATGAGCAGTTCTTC	CASSLTGGSSYNEQFF	16	NA	TRBV7-3	NA	TRBJ2-1
TGCGCCAGCAGCTTTCGGGGGGGCGCAGGAGAAAAACTGTTTTTT	CASSFRGGAGEKLFF	15	NA	TRBV5-1	NA	TRBJ1-4
TGTGCCAGCTCACCACCGCGCACCGAGACCCAGTACTTC	CASSPPRTETQYF	13	NA	TRBV18	NA	TRBJ2-5
TGTGCCAGCAGCGTGGGACAGGCGAAGGAACTGTTTTTT	CASSVGQAKELFF	13	TRBD1	TRBV4-2	NA	TRBJ1-4
TGTGCCAGCAGCTTCTGGACAGACTCAGAGACCCAGTACTTC	CASSFWTDSETQYF	14	NA	TRBV14	NA	TRBJ2-5
TGTGCCAGCAGCCAAGGGGGCCGTGCGCCCTCTGGAAACACCATATATTTT	CASSQGGRAPSGNTIYF	17	NA	TRBV3-1/TRBV3-2	NA	TRBJ1-3
TGTGCCAGCAGCTGGGGACTTTTCGTTGAGCAGTTCTTC	CASSWGLFVEQFF	13	NA	TRBV11-3	NA	TRBJ2-1
TGTGCCAGTAGTATATTAGCGGCCGGCACAGATACGCAGTATTTT	CASSILAAGTDTQYF	15	NA	TRBV19	NA	TRBJ2-3
TGTGCCAGCAGCCTTAACCCCGGGTTGCGGAATTCACCCCTCCACTTT	CASSLNPGLRNSPLHF	16	NA	TRBV9	NA	TRBJ1-6
TGCGCCAGCAGCTTGGAATCCAGCGGGGGGTACAATGAGCAGTTCTTC	CASSLESSGGYNEQFF	16	TRBD2	TRBV5-1	NA	TRBJ2-1
TGTGCCAGCAGGATACTAGCGAACACCGGGGAGCTGTTTTTT	CASRILANTGELFF	14	NA	TRBV13	NA	TRBJ2-2
TGTGCCAGCAGGGACGCCCAGGGAACCTACGAGCAGTACTTC	CASRDAQGTYEQYF	14	NA	TRBV6-5	NA	TRBJ2-7